This paragraph reports one T cell receptor (beta chain). The antigen it binds to is not known. No base quality values were provided; no much bigger clone lies one nucleotide off. This specimen comes from a study of T cell repertoires in cytomegalovirus infection (dated by TCRdb to the late 2010s). With respect to the entire study: Because public TCR beta signatures pointed to carriage of CMV infection together with the matching HLA type, the HLA type of each donor mattered for the analysis.

The sequencing machine was an Illumina HiSeq 1500. The raw public reads went through TCRdb reprocessing: fastp at Q25, MiXCR clone calling, in-frame beta chains kept. A single entry per CDR3 protein holds the most common genes and DNA from its merged rows. The sample data list 450,000 to 550,000 distinct CDR3 sequences, and approximately 15% of these were observed just once. The biggest ten clones account for roughly a quarter of the sample. General conclusions and limits of the study: Cumulative frequency of public TCR beta family members discriminated carriers of CMV infection plus the relevant HLA type in this cohort and an independent approximately 400-donor cohort. In the ex vivo response, HLA-C-restricted CMV-specific TCR beta clonotypes were dominant, and in two of eight donors the single most frequent clonotype came from this HLA-C-restricted group.

The sample consisted of CD8+ T cells from PBMCs. This receptor was taken from a human donor in good health (CMV status not recorded). Some clones in this sample may be carry-over from other donors' samples.

The sequenced DNA: TGTGCCAGCAGCACGACTAGCGGGGAGCAGTTCTTC. Its amino acids are CASSTTSGEQFF. The chain couples TRBV7-3 to TRBJ2-1; 10 central nucleotides agree with TRBD2. For this chain, trimming is 5 bases at the V end and 10 bases at the J end, and the number of junction bases without a gene match is 2. Measured from the cysteine to the phenylalanine, the CDR3 is 12 residues long. Of all the DNA, just the CDR3 is kept, 36 bases in frame from base 1. CDR1 and CDR2 are drawn from the germline V gene: SGHTA, FQGTGA.